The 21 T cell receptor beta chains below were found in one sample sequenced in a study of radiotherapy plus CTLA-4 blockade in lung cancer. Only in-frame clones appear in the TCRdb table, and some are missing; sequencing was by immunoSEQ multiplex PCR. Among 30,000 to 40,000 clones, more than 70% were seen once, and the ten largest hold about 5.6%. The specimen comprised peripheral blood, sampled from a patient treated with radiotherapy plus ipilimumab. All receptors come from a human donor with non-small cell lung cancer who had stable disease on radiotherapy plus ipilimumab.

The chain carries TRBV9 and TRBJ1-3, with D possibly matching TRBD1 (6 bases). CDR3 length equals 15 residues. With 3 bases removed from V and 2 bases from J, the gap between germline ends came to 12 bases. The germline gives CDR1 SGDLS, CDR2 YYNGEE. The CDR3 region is CASSEQGAPGNTIYF. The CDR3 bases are TGTGCCAGCAGCGAACAGGGAGCCCCTGGAAACACCATATATTTT.

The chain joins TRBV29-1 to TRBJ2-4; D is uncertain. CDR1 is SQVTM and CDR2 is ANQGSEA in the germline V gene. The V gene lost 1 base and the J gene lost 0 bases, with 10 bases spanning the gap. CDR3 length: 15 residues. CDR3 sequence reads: CSVEVAELAKNIQYF. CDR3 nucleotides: TGCAGCGTTGAAGTTGCGGAGCTAGCCAAAAACATTCAGTACTTC.

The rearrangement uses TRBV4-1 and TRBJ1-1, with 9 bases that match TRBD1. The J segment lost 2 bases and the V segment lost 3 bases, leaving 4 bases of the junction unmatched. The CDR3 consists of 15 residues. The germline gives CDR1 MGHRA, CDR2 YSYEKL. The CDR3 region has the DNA TGCGCCAGCAGCCAGAGGACAGGGGCAAACACTGAAGCTTTCTTT. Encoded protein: CASSQRTGANTEAFF.

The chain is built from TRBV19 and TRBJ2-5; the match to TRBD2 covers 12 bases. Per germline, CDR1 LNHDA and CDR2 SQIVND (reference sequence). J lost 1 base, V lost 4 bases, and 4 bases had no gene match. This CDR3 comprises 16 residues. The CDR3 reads CASSTTSGRGQETQYF. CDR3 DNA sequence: TGTGCCAGTAGTACGACTAGCGGGAGAGGCCAAGAGACCCAGTACTTC.

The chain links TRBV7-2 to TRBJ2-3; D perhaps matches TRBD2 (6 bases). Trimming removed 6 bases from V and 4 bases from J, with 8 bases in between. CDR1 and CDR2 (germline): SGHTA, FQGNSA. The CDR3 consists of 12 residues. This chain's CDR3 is CASSRGSDTQYF. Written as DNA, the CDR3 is TGTGCCAGCAGTCGGGGGTCAGATACGCAGTATTTT.

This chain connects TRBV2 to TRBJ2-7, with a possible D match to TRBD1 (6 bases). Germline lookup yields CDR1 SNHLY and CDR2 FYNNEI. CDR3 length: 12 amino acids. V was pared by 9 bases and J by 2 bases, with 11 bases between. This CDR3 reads CASSGAAYEQYF. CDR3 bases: TGTGCCAGTTCAGGGGCGGCCTACGAGCAGTACTTC.

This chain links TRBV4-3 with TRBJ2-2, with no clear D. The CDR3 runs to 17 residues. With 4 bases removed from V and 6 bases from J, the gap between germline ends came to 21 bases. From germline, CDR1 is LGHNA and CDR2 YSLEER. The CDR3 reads CASSLDPRTMVPGELFF. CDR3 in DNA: TGCGCCAGCAGCCTCGACCCCCGTACTATGGTCCCCGGGGAGCTGTTTTTT.

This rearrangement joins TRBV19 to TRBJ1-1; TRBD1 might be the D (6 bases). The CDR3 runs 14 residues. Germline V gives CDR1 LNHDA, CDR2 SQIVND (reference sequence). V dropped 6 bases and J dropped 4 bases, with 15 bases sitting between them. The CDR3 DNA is TGTGCCAGTAGAATGGGGGGGCCTGGCACTGAAGCTTTCTTT. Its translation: CASRMGGPGTEAFF.

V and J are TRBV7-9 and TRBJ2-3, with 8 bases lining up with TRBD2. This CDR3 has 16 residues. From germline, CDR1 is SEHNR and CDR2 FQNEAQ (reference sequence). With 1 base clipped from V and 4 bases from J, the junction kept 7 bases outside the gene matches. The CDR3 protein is CASSLVSGGPADTQYF. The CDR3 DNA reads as TGTGCCAGCAGCTTAGTGTCGGGAGGGCCCGCAGATACGCAGTATTTT.

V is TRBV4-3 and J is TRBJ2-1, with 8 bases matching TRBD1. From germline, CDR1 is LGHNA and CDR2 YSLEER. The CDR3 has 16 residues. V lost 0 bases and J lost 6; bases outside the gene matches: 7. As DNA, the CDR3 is TGCGCCAGCAGCCAAGATGCAGGGGGCTCTCTCAATGAGCAGTTCTTC. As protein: CASSQDAGGSLNEQFF.

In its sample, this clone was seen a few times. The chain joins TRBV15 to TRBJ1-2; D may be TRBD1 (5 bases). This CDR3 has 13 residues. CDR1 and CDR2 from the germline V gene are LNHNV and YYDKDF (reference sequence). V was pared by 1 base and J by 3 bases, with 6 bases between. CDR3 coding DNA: TGTGCCACCAGCAGAGCGACAGACTATGGCTACACCTTC. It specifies CATSRATDYGYTF.

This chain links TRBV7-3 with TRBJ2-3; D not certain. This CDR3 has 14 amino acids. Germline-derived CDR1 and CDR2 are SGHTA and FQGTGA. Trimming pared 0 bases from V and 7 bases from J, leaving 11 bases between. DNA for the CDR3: TGTGCCAGCAGCTTAACCTCGACTGAAAATACGCAGTATTTT. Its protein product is CASSLTSTENTQYF.

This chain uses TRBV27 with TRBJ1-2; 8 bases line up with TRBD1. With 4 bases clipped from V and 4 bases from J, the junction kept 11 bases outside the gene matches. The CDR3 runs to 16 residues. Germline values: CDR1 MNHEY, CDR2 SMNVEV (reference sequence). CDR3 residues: CASSSTPDRALYGYTF. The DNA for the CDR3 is TGTGCCAGCAGTTCTACCCCGGACAGGGCGCTCTATGGCTACACCTTC.

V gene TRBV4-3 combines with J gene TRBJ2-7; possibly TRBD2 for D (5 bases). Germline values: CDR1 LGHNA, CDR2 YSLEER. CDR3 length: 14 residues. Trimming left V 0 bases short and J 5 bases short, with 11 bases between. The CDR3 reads CASSQDEGRDEQYF. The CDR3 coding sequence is TGCGCCAGCAGCCAAGATGAGGGCCGAGACGAGCAGTACTTC.

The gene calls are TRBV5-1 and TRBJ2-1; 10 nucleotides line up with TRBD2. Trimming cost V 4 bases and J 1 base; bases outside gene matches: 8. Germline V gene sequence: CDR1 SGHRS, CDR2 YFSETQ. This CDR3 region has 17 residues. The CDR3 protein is CASSPIEREGSYNEQFF. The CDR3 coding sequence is TGCGCCAGCAGCCCTATTGAGCGGGAGGGGTCCTACAATGAGCAGTTCTTC. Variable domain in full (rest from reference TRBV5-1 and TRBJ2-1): KAGVTQTPRYLIKTRGQQVTLSCSPISGHRSVSWYQQTPGQGLQFLFEYFSETQRNKGNFPGRFSGRQFSNSRSEMNVSTLELGDSALYLCASSPIEREGSYNEQFFGPGTRLTVL.

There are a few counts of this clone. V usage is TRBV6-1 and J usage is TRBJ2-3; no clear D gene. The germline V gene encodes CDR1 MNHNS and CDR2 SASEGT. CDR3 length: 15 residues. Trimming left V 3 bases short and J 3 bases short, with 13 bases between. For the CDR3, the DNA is TGTGCCAGCAGTGACTCGAGGTCCCCGACAGATACGCAGTATTTT. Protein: CASSDSRSPTDTQYF.

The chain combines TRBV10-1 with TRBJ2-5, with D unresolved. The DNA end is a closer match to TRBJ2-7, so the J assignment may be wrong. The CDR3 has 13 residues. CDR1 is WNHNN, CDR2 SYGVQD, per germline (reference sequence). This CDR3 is CASSVGGNYEQYF. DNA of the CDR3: TGCGCCAGCAGTGTCGGTGGCAACTACGAGCAGTACTTC.

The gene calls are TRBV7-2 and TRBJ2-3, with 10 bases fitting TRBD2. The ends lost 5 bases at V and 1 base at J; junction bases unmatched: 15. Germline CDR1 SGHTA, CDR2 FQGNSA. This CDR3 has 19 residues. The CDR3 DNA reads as TGTGCCAGCAGCCACCTAAACCTCCAAACTAGCGGGGGCACAGATACGCAGTATTTT. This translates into CASSHLNLQTSGGTDTQYF.

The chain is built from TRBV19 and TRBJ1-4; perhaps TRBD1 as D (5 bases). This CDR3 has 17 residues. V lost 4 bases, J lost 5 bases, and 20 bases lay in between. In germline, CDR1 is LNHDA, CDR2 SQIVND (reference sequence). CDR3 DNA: TGTGCCAGTAGTAATACCTGGGGCTTCCAAAGGAATGAAAAACTGTTTTTT. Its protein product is CASSNTWGFQRNEKLFF.

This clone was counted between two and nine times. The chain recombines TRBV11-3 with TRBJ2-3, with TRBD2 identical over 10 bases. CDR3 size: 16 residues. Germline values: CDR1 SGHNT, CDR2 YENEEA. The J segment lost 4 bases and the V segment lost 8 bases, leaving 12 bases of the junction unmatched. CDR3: CASSHGGLAGADTQYF. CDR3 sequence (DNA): TGTGCCAGCTCCCACGGCGGGCTAGCGGGAGCAGATACGCAGTATTTT.

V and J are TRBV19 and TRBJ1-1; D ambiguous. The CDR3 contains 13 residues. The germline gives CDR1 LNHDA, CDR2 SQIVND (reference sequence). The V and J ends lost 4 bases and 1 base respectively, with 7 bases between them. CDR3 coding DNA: TGTGCCAGTAGTAACACCAAGAACACTGAAGCTTTCTTT. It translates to CASSNTKNTEAFF. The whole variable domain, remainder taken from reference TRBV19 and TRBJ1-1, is DGGITQSPKYLFRKEGQNVTLSCEQNLNHDAMYWYRQDPGQGLRLIYYSQIVNDFQKGDIAEGYSVSREKKESFPLTVTSAQKNPTAFYLCASSNTKNTEAFFGQGTRLTVV.